Only one count was recorded for the clone carrying this TCR beta chain. Its matching antigen is unknown. The data were obtained in a study of siplizumab effects on memory and regulatory T cells. The study assayed approximately 100,000 TCR templates per sample. The table came from immunoSEQ multiplex PCR; TCRdb's copy has only in-frame clones and leaves some out. The sample records around 110,000 clones, about 95% being singletons. Study-wide results and caveats: Relative to controls at roughly 27%, mappable alloreactive CD4+ clones exhibited a mean Treg-derived proportion of approximately 70% with siplizumab. Siplizumab significantly reduced alloreactive sequences traceable to unstimulated CD4+ memory cells. The mapping of alloreactive clones to unstimulated subsets covered only a minor fraction of them.

J was trimmed by 4 bases and V by 6 bases; bases with no gene match: 8. Looked up from germline, CDR1 is MDHEN and CDR2 is SYDVKM. The CDR3 covers 14 residues. The sequence derives from a human donor in good health. The sequencing input was non-Treg CD4+ T cells sorted from blood. The genes are TRBV28 and TRBJ2-7, with 8 bases fitting TRBD2. For the CDR3, the DNA is TGTGCCAGCAGGGCCAGCGGGAGTACTTACGAGCAGTACTTC. Its translation: CASRASGSTYEQYF.